The 7 T cell receptor beta chains below all came from one sample that was sequenced in a study of blood T cell repertoires in COVID-19. The assay was immunoSEQ multiplex PCR, and TCRdb's table has in-frame clones only and misses some. The sample has 200,000 or so clones; around 79% are singletons. Specimen: peripheral blood. Source of these receptors: a man aged 60-69 years with active or convalescent COVID-19.

The chain recombines TRBV7-2 with TRBJ2-1, with unresolved D. Looked up from germline, CDR1 is SGHTA and CDR2 is FQGNSA. V dropped 2 bases and J dropped 0 bases, with 8 bases sitting between them. The CDR3 spans 15 residues. The CDR3, as DNA: TGTGCCAGCAGCTTATGGCAGAACTCCTACAATGAGCAGTTCTTC. It yields the protein CASSLWQNSYNEQFF.

J is TRBJ2-7 and V is TRBV6-2 or TRBV6-3; 9 nucleotides match TRBD2. The germline gives CDR1 MNHEY, CDR2 SVGEGT. The V gene end was trimmed by 2 bases and the J gene end by 4 bases; junction bases not matched to a gene: 9. CDR3 size: 16 residues. The CDR3 reads CASSYRAGGPRYEQYF. The CDR3 DNA is TGTGCCAGCAGTTACAGGGCGGGAGGGCCTCGGTACGAGCAGTACTTC.

Only one count was recorded for this clone. The J gene is TRBJ2-7, the V gene TRBV3-1 (or the pseudogene TRBV3-2), with D perhaps TRBD2 (6 bases). The germline CDR1 and CDR2 sequences are LGHDT and YNNKEL (reference sequence). Trimming removed 1 base at V and 6 bases at J, with 13 bases between. The CDR3 is made up of 14 amino acids. In nucleotides, the CDR3 is TGTGCCAGCAGCCAAGGACGACTAGTCCCCGAGCAGTACTTC. Translating it yields CASSQGRLVPEQYF.

The rearrangement uses TRBV30 and TRBJ1-1, with 7 positions matching TRBD1. The CDR3 sequence is 13 residues long. In germline, CDR1 is GTSNPN, CDR2 SVGIG (reference sequence). V shed 2 bases, J shed 7 bases, and the junction held 7 bases outside the gene matches. The CDR3 nucleotides are TGTGCCTGGAGTCCTCGGGACAGCCGTGAAGCTTTCTTT. Translated, it gives CAWSPRDSREAFF.

The rearrangement links TRBV2 to TRBJ2-5; no clear D gene. The V end lost 9 bases, the J end lost 5 bases, and 16 bases lay between the germline ends. CDR1 and CDR2 from the germline V gene are SNHLY and FYNNEI. The CDR3 extends over 13 amino acids. CDR3 in amino acids: CASRVSTIETQYF. In nucleotides, the CDR3 is TGTGCCAGTCGGGTATCTACGATCGAGACCCAGTACTTC.

The chain joins TRBV7-2 to TRBJ2-1, with D hard to call. V lost 1 base and J lost 3, with 10 bases in between. The CDR3 sequence is 15 residues long. The germline CDR1 and CDR2 sequences are SGHTA and FQGNSA. The CDR3 nucleotides are TGTGCCAGCAGCTTAGATGGGCAGGACTACAATGAGCAGTTCTTC. Amino acids: CASSLDGQDYNEQFF. Full variable domain (outside the CDR3, taken from reference TRBV7-2 and TRBJ2-1): GAGVSQSPSNKVTEKGKDVELRCDPISGHTALYWYRQSLGQGLEFLIYFQGNSAPDKSGLPSDRFSAERTGGSVSTLTIQRTQQEDSAVYLCASSLDGQDYNEQFFGPGTRLTVL.

This chain links TRBV7-2 with TRBJ2-1; tentatively, D is TRBD2 (7 bases). The CDR3 length is 14 residues. Germline CDR1 is SGHTA and CDR2 is FQGNSA. Trimming removed 6 bases at V and 5 bases at J, with 14 bases between. This CDR3 is CASRTGGGHNEQFF. CDR3 DNA: TGTGCCAGCAGAACTGGGGGGGGCCACAATGAGCAGTTCTTC.